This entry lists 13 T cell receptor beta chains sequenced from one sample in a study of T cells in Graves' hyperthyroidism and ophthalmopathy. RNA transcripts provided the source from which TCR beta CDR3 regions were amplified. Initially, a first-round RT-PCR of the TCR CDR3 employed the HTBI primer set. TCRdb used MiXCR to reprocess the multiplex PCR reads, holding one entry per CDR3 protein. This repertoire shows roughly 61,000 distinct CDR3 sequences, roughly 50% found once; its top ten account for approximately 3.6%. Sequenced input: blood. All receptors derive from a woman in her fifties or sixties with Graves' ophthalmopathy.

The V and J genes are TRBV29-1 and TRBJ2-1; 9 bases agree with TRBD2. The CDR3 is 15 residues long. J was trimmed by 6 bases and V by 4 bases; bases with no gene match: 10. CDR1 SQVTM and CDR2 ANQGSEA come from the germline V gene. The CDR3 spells CSVGGRAAGGNEQFF. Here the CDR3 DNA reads TGCAGCGTTGGCGGGAGGGCGGCCGGGGGCAATGAGCAGTTCTTC.

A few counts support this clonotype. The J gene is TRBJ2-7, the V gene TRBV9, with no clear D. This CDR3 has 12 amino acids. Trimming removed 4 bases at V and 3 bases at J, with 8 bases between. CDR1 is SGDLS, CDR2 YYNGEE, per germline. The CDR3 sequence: CASSPLGYEQYF. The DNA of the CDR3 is TGTGCCAGCAGCCCACTGGGCTACGAGCAGTACTTC.

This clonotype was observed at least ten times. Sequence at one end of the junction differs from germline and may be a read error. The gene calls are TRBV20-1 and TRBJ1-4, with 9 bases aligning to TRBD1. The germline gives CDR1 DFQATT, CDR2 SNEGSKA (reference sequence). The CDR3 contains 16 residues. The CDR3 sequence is CSAMRTGGATNGKLFF. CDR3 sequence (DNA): TGCAGTGCTATGAGAACAGGGGGCGCAACTAATGGAAAACTGTTTTTT.

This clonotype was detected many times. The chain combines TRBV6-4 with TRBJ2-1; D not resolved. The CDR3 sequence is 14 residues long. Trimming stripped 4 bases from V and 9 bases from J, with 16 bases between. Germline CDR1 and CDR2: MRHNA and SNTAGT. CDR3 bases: TGTGCCAGCAGTGTCAAGGGCCGCGATGGTGAGCAGTTCTTC. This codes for CASSVKGRDGEQFF.

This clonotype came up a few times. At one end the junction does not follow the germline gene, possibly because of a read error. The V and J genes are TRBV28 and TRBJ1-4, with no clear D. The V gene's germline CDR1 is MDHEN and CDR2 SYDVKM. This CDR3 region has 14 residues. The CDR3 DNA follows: TGTGCCAGCACCGGGCGGGGTCGGGGTGAAAAACTGGTTTTT. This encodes CASTGRGRGEKLVF.

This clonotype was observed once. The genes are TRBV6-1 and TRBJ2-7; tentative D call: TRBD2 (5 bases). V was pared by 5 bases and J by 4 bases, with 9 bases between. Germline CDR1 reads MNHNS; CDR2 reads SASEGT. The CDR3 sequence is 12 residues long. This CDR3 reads CASSPDWYEQYF. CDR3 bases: TGTGCCAGCAGTCCGGACTGGTACGAGCAGTACTTC.

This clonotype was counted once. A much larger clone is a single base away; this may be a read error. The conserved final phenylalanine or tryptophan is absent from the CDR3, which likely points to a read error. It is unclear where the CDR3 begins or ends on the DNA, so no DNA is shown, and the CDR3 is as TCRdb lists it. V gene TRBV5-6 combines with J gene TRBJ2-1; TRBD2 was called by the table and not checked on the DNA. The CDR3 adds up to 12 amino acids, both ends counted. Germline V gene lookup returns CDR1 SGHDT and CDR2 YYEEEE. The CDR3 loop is CASSKTGRVLFS.

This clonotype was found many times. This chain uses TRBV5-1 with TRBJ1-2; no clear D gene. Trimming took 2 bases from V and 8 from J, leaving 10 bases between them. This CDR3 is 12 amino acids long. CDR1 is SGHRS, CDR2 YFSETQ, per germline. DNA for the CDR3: TGCGCCAGCAGCTTCCGGGAGGGAGGCTACACCTTC. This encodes CASSFREGGYTF.

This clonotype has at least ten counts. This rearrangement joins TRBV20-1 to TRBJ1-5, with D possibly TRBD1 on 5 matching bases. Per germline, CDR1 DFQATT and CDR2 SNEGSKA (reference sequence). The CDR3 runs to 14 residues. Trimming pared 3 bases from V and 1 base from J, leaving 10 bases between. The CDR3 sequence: CSARDSGSNQPQHF. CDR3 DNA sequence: TGCAGTGCTAGGGACTCAGGGAGCAATCAGCCCCAGCATTTT.

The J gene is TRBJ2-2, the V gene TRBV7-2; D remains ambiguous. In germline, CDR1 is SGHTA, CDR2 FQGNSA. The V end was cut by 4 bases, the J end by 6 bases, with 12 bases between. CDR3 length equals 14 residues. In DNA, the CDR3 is TGTGCCAGCAGCTCTTCCGTGGTGGCCGGGGAGCTGTTTTTT. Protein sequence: CASSSSVVAGELFF.

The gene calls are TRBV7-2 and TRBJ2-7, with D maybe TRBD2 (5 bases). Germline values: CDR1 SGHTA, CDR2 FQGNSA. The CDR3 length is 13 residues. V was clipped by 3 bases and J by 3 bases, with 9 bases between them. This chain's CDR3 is CASSLVGGYEQYF. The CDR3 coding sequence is TGTGCCAGCAGCTTGGTCGGAGGCTACGAGCAGTACTTC. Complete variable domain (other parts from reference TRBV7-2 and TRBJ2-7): GAGVSQSPSNKVTEKGKDVELRCDPISGHTALYWYRQSLGQGLEFLIYFQGNSAPDKSGLPSDRFSAERTGGSVSTLTIQRTQQEDSAVYLCASSLVGGYEQYFGPGTRLTVT.

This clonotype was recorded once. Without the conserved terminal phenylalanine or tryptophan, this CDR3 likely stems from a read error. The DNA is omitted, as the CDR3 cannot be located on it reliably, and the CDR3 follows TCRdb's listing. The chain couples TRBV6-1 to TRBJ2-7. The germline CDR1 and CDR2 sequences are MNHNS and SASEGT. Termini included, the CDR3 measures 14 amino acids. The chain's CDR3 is CASSESGNLYERYS.

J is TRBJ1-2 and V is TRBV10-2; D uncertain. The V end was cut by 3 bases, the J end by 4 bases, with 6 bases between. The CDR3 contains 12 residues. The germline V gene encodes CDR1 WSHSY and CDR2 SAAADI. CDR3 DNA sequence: TGCGCCAGCAGTGACAGGCCCTATGGCTACACCTTC. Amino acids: CASSDRPYGYTF.